This T cell receptor (beta chain) stems from a study of cytomegalovirus exposure and HLA in healthy donors. From germline, CDR1 is LNHDA and CDR2 SQIVND (reference sequence). The CDR3 is 14 residues long. V gave up 3 bases and J gave up 1 base, with 10 bases separating them. With 60 Vbeta and 13 Jbeta primers, the PCR was carried out. Here immunoSEQ multiplex PCR was the method, and the copy in TCRdb shows in-frame clones only, minus some. The data hold 150,000 to 250,000 clones, with 82% observed a single time. This chain joins TRBV19 and TRBJ2-7; D is possibly TRBD2 (6 bases). This TCR was recovered from a woman between 50 and 59 years old in good health and CMV-seropositive. Material: PBMCs. This CDR3 is CASSMQAGSYEQYF. The CDR3 bases are TGTGCCAGTAGTATGCAGGCGGGATCCTACGAGCAGTACTTC.